This T cell receptor (beta chain) was recovered during a study of graft-versus-host responses after intestinal transplantation. On the study more broadly: Recipients received multivisceral, liver-intestinal, or isolated intestinal transplants.

Points from the study as a whole: Recipient bone marrow held GvH clones, some seen earlier in ileum or blood. Early post-transplant HvG declines were associated with peak circulating GvH clone levels.

In regard to this clone: Its target is not known.

The method was immunoSEQ multiplex PCR; TCRdb's version includes in-frame clones alone and lacks a portion of them. Of over 70,000 clones detected, over 85% appear once; the ten largest clones hold around 0.57%. Material: unstimulated CD8+ T cells sorted from spleen or lymph node cells, obtained before intestinal transplant. The sequence derives from a human donor who received an intestinal transplant.

The CDR3 DNA follows: TGTGCCAGCAGCCATATAGGATGGAGCGGGAGTATGAGAGGCGAGCAGTACTTC. Its protein is CASSHIGWSGSMRGEQYF. The chain uses TRBV13 and TRBJ2-7, with TRBD2 matching over 8 bases. The V gene's germline CDR1 is PRHDT and CDR2 FYEKMQ (reference sequence). V gave up 5 bases and J gave up 6 bases; unmatched junction bases: 21. This CDR3 has 18 residues.